The clone carrying this TCR beta chain appeared a single time. The antigen remains undetermined. The sample belongs to a study of T cells in tuberculosis. Broader study findings: Shorter CDR3-alpha in active tuberculosis partly drove smaller distances.

Clones were read by immunoSEQ multiplex PCR, and TCRdb kept only the in-frame ones, dropping some. The sample consists of about 32,000 clones, roughly 95% of them appearing once. Germline V gene sequence: CDR1 MNHNS, CDR2 SASEGT. This CDR3 comprises 15 residues. After removal of 6 bases from V and 3 bases from J, the junction contained 3 bases not matched to a gene. V and J are TRBV6-1 and TRBJ2-2; TRBD2 matches 11 bases. What was sequenced was PBMCs. This clonotype was obtained from a donor between 5 and 29 years old with latent tuberculosis or without tuberculosis infection. The CDR3, as DNA: TGTGCCAGCAGCCTACTAGCGGGAGACACCGGGGAGCTGTTTTTT. Its protein is CASSLLAGDTGELFF.